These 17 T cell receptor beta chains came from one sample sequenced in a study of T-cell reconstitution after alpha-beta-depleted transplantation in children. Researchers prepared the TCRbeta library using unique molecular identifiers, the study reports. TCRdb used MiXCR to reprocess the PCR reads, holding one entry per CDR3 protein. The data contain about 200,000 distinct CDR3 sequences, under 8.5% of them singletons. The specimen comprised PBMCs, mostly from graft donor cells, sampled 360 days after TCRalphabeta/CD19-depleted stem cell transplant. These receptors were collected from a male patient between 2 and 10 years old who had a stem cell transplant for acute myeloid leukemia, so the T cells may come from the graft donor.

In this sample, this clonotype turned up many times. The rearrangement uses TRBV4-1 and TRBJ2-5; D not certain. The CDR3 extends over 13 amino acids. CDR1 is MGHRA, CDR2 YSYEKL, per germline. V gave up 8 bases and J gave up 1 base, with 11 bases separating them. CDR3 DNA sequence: TGCGCCAGCGCACCTCCCGGCCAAGAGACCCAGTACTTC. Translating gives CASAPPGQETQYF.

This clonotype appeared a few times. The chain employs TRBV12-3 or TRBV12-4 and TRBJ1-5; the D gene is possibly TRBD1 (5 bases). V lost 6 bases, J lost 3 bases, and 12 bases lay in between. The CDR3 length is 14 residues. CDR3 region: CASRTGTVNQPQHF. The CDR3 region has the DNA TGTGCCAGCAGAACCGGGACGGTCAATCAGCCCCAGCATTTT.

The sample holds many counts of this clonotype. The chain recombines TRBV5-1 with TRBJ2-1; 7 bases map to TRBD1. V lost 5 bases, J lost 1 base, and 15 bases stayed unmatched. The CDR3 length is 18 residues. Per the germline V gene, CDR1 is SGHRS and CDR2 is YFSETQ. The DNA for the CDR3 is TGCGCCAGCAGTCCTTGGGCGCTCTACAGGGGTTCCTACAATGAGCAGTTCTTC. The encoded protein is CASSPWALYRGSYNEQFF.

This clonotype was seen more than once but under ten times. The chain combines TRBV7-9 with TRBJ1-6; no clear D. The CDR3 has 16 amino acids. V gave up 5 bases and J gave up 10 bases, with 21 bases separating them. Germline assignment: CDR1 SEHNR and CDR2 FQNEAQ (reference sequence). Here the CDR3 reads CASSPAPRAGRSPLHF. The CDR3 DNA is TGTGCCAGCAGCCCTGCCCCCCGGGCAGGAAGATCACCCCTCCACTTT.

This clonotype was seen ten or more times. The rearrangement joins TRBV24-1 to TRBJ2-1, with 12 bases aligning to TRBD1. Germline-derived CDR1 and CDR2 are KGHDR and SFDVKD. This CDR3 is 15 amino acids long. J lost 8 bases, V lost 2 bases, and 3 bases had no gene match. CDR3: CATSDSGQGADEQFF. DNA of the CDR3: TGTGCCACCAGTGATTCGGGACAGGGGGCGGATGAGCAGTTCTTC.

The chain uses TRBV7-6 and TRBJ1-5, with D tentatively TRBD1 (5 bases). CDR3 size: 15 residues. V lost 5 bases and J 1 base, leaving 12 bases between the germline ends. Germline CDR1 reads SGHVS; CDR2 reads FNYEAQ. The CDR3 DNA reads TGTGCCAGCAGCCCAAACGACAGAAGCAATCAGCCCCAGCATTTT. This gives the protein CASSPNDRSNQPQHF. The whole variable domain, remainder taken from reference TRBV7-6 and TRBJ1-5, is GAGVSQSPRYKVTKRGQDVALRCDPISGHVSLYWYRQALGQGPEFLTYFNYEAQQDKSGLPNDRFSAERPEGSISTLTIQRTEQRDSAMYRCASSPNDRSNQPQHFGDGTRLSIL.

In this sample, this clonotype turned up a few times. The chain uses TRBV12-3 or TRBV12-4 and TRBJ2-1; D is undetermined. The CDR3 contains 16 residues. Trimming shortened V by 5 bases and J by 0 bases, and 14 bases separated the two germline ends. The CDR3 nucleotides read TGTGCCAGCAGTCCGCAGGTGCTCAGCTCCTACAATGAGCAGTTCTTC. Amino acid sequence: CASSPQVLSSYNEQFF.

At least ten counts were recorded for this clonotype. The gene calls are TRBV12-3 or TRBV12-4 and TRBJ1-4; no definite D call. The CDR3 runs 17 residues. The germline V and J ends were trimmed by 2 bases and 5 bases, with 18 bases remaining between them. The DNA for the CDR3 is TGTGCCAGCAGTTTAAGTGAAAGGAGGGCATTGAATGAAAAACTGTTTTTT. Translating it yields CASSLSERRALNEKLFF.

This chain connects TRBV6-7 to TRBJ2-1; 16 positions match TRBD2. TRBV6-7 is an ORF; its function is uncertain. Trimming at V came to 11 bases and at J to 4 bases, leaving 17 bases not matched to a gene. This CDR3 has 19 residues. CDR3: CACCSVGGLAGGPYNEQFF. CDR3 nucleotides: TGTGCCTGCTGTTCCGTCGGGGGACTAGCGGGGGGGCCTTACAATGAGCAGTTCTTC.

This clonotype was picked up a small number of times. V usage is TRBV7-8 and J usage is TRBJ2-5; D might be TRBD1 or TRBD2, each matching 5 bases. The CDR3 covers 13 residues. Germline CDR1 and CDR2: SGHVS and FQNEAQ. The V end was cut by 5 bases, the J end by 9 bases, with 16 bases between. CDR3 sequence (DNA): TGTGCCAGCAGCCCGGGGCCAGTTCCGCCCCAGTACTTC. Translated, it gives CASSPGPVPPQYF.

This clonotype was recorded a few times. Written as DNA, the CDR3 is TGTGCCAGCAGGTGGTTCGCAGGGGGCTTGGGTAACACCATATATTTT. This gives the protein CASRWFAGGLGNTIYF. The chain couples TRBV12-3 or TRBV12-4 to TRBJ1-3; 8 positions agree with TRBD1. Germline trimming cut 6 bases from V and 7 bases from J; bases unmatched to any gene: 14. The CDR3 is 16 amino acids.

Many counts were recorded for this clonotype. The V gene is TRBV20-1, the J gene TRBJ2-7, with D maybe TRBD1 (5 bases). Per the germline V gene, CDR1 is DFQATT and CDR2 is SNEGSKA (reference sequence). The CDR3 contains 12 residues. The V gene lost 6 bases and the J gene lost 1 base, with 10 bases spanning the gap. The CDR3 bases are TGCAGTGCGCCTAGGGGTTCCTACGAGCAGTACTTC. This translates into CSAPRGSYEQYF.

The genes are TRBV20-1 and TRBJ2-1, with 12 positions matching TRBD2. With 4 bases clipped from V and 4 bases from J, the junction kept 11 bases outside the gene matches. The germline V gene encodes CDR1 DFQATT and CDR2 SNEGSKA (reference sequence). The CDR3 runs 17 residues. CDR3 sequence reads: CSATSGRALTIYNEQFF. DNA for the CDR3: TGCAGTGCTACTAGCGGGAGGGCCCTCACAATATACAATGAGCAGTTCTTC.

The CDR3 nucleotides are TGCAGTGCTTATTCGACGGGAATGAACACCGGGGAGCTGTTTTTT. Translation: CSAYSTGMNTGELFF. The chain is built from TRBV20-1 and TRBJ2-2; D may be TRBD2 (5 bases). V lost 5 bases to trimming and J lost 1 base, with 14 bases between them. The germline gives CDR1 DFQATT, CDR2 SNEGSKA (reference sequence). The CDR3 consists of 15 residues.

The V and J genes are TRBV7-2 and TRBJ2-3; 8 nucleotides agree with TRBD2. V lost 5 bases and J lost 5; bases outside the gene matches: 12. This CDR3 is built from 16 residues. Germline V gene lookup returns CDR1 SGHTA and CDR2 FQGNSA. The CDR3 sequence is CASSPERAGDGDTQYF. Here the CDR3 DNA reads TGTGCCAGCAGCCCCGAAAGAGCGGGAGATGGAGATACGCAGTATTTT.

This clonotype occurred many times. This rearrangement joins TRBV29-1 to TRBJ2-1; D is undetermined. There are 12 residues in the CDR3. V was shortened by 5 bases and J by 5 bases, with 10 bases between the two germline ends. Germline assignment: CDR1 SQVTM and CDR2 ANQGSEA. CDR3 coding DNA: TGCAGCGTTTGGTGGATTAACAATGAGCAGTTCTTC. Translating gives CSVWWINNEQFF.

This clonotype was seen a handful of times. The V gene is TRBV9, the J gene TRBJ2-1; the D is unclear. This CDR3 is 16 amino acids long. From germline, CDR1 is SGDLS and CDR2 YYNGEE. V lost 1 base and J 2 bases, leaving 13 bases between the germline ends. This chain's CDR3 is CASSVSPSPPYNEQFF. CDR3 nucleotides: TGTGCCAGCAGCGTATCTCCTAGTCCCCCCTACAATGAGCAGTTCTTC.